This is a list of T cell receptor beta chains from one sample in a study of CD8+CD57+ T cells in acquired aplastic anemia. TCRdb passed the reads through MiXCR, listing each CDR3 protein once. The table records around 180,000 distinct CDR3 sequences, roughly half of them present only once. Sample: sorted CD4+, CD8+, or CD8+CD57+ T cells (not recorded which) from PBMCs. These receptor sequences come from a human donor with aplastic anemia. Both conserved end residues are part of each CDR3. The order of the fields is CDR3 protein, V gene, J gene.

cdr3_aa: CATSFATVSYGYTF
v_call: TRBV24-1
j_call: TRBJ1-2

cdr3_aa: CASSLGGGGPQNNEQFF
v_call: TRBV11-1
j_call: TRBJ2-1

cdr3_aa: CASSLGVTSSYNEQFF
v_call: TRBV5-5
j_call: TRBJ2-1

cdr3_aa: CASSMGDRARLAPYEQYF
v_call: TRBV19
j_call: TRBJ2-7

cdr3_aa: CSATDTLNSPLHF
v_call: TRBV20-1
j_call: TRBJ1-6

cdr3_aa: CASSLFRDMEAFF
v_call: TRBV7-8
j_call: TRBJ1-1

cdr3_aa: CASSRTGEQYF
v_call: TRBV7-9
j_call: TRBJ2-7

cdr3_aa: CASHRVGNYGYTF
v_call: TRBV19
j_call: TRBJ1-2

cdr3_aa: CATRETSTTDTQYF
v_call: TRBV10-3
j_call: TRBJ2-3

cdr3_aa: CASSIDSVSGTEAFF
v_call: TRBV19
j_call: TRBJ1-1

cdr3_aa: CATRDTPSSYNSPLHF
v_call: TRBV19
j_call: TRBJ1-6

cdr3_aa: CASSSTANRQGGGEKLFF
v_call: TRBV5-8
j_call: TRBJ1-4

cdr3_aa: CASSYRTPYNEQFF
v_call: TRBV6-2/TRBV6-3
j_call: TRBJ2-1

cdr3_aa: CATSRVGTTDTQYF
v_call: TRBV15
j_call: TRBJ2-3

cdr3_aa: CASSSGGLGAQYF
v_call: TRBV10-1
j_call: TRBJ2-5

cdr3_aa: CATSGATNEKLFF
v_call: TRBV15
j_call: TRBJ1-4

cdr3_aa: CASAGRRAPFSYEQYF
v_call: TRBV5-1
j_call: TRBJ2-7

cdr3_aa: CASSPGQGAGEQYF
v_call: TRBV2
j_call: TRBJ2-7

cdr3_aa: CSARDLRGTDTQYF
v_call: TRBV20-1
j_call: TRBJ2-3

cdr3_aa: CSVEVWEKSGTGELFF
v_call: TRBV29-1
j_call: TRBJ2-2

cdr3_aa: CASSLKGDGELFF
v_call: TRBV12-3/TRBV12-4
j_call: TRBJ2-2

cdr3_aa: CASKSTGLISPLHF
v_call: TRBV19
j_call: TRBJ1-6

cdr3_aa: CASSYSLRSPDTQYF
v_call: TRBV11-1
j_call: TRBJ2-3

cdr3_aa: CASTGGLGYGYTF
v_call: TRBV2
j_call: TRBJ1-2

cdr3_aa: CASSVTRQEQYF
v_call: TRBV9
j_call: TRBJ2-7

cdr3_aa: CASSFLAGGQETQYF
v_call: TRBV27
j_call: TRBJ2-5

cdr3_aa: CASSVLYRGLYEQYF
v_call: TRBV19
j_call: TRBJ2-7

cdr3_aa: CSVRRGRTNTEAFF
v_call: TRBV29-1
j_call: TRBJ1-1

cdr3_aa: CSASTTSGRLGTDTQYF
v_call: TRBV20-1
j_call: TRBJ2-3

cdr3_aa: CSASDRAYNEQFF
v_call: TRBV29-1
j_call: TRBJ2-1

cdr3_aa: CASGLGKGNSADTQYF
v_call: TRBV11-2
j_call: TRBJ2-3

cdr3_aa: CASSYSEGPDTQYF
v_call: TRBV6-5
j_call: TRBJ2-3

cdr3_aa: CASSQVAWGSFSGNTIYF
v_call: TRBV3-1
j_call: TRBJ1-3

cdr3_aa: CSGRSSSYNEQFF
v_call: TRBV29-1
j_call: TRBJ2-1

cdr3_aa: CAISGGQDTDAQYF
v_call: TRBV10-3
j_call: TRBJ2-3

cdr3_aa: CASSFRSGYEQYF
v_call: TRBV12-3/TRBV12-4
j_call: TRBJ2-7

cdr3_aa: CASSYLDPGRSNQPQHF
v_call: TRBV6-5
j_call: TRBJ1-5

cdr3_aa: CSASQTVSYEQYF
v_call: TRBV20-1
j_call: TRBJ2-7

cdr3_aa: CASSEGLWDQETQCF
v_call: TRBV2
j_call: TRBJ2-5

cdr3_aa: CASSPGGLETQYF
v_call: TRBV18
j_call: TRBJ2-5

cdr3_aa: CASLLAGGRSSYEQYF
v_call: TRBV2
j_call: TRBJ2-7

cdr3_aa: CASSLGQGVRAYEQYF
v_call: TRBV7-2
j_call: TRBJ2-7